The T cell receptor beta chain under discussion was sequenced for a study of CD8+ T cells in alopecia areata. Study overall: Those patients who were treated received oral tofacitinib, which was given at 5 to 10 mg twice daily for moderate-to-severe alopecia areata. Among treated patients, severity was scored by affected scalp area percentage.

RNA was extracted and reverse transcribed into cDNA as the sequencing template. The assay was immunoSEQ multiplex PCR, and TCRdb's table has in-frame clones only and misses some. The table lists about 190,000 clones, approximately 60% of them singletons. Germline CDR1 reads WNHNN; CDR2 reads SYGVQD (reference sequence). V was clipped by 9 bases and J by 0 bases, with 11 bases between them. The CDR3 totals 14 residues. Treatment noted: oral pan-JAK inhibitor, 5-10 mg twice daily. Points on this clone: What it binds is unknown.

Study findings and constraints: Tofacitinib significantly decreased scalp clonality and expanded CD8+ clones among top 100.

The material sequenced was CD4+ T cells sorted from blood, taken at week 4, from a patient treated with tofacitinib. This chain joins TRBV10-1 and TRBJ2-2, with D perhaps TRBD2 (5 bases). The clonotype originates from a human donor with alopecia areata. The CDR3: CASKADTNTGELFF. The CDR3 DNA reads TGCGCCAGTAAAGCGGATACGAACACCGGGGAGCTGTTTTTT.